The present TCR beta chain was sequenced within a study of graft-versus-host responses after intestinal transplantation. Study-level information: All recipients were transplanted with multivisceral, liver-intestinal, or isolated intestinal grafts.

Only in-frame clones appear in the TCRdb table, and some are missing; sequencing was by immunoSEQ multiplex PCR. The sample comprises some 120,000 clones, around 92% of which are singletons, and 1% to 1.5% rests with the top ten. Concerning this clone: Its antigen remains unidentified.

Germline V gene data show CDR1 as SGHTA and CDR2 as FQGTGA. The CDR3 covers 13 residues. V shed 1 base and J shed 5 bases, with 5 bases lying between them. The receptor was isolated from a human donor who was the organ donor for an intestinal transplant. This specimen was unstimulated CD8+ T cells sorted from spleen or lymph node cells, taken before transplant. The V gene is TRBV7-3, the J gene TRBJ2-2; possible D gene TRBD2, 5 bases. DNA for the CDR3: TGTGCCAGCAGCTTAAGCGGGACCGGGGAGCTGTTTTTT. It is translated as CASSLSGTGELFF.